This TCR beta chain was profiled in a study of lymphopenia after photon versus proton radiotherapy. Broader study findings: In patients who died, overall survival fell as post-nadir TCR diversity dropped more. Better survival with proton therapy was suggested as possible, not demonstrated. Proton therapy kept repertoires fairly stable, unlike photons, which gained effector/memory cells.

Notes on this clone: What it binds is unknown.

Data came from immunoSEQ multiplex PCR; TCRdb stores just in-frame clones and leaves some out. The sample consists of under 70,000 clones, 85% to 95% of them appearing once. V was pared by 2 bases and J by 2 bases, with 13 bases between. Germline assignment: CDR1 SGHAT and CDR2 FQNNGV. The CDR3 is 16 residues long. The receptor's source is a woman aged 35 to 49 with cholangiocarcinoma. The sequencing used peripheral blood, collected from a patient treated with photon-based radiotherapy. The gene calls are TRBV11-2 and TRBJ2-1, with D perhaps given as TRBD1 or TRBD2 (6 bases each). The CDR3 region is CASSLSPGATYNEQFF. For the CDR3, the DNA is TGTGCCAGCAGCTTATCGCCGGGGGCCACCTACAATGAGCAGTTCTTC.